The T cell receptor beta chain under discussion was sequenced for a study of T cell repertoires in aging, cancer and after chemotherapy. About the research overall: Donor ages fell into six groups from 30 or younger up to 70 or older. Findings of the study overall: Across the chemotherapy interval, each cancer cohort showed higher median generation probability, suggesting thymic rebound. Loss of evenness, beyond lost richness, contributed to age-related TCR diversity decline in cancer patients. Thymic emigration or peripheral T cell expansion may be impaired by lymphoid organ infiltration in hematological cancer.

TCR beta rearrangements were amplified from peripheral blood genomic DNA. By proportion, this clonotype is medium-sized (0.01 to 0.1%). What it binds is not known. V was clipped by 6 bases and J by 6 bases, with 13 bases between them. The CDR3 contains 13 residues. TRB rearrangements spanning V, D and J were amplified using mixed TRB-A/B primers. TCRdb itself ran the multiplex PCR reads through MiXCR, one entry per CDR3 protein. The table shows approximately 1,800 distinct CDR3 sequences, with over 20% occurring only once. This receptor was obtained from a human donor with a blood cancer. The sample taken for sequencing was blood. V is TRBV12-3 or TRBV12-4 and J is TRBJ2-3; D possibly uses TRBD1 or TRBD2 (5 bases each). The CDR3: CASRRGYRDTQYF. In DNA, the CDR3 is TGTGCCAGCAGACGGGGATACAGGGATACGCAGTATTTT.